The next 3 T cell receptor beta chains were all read from a single sample in a study of blood T cell repertoires in COVID-19. The method was immunoSEQ multiplex PCR; TCRdb's version includes in-frame clones alone and lacks a portion of them. Of around 280,000 clones listed, about 90% are singletons. The source material was peripheral blood. The receptors come from a woman under 40 with COVID-19, enrolled during active disease.

The V gene is TRBV6-5, the J gene TRBJ2-5; no definite D call. This CDR3 comprises 14 residues. Germline CDR1 MNHEY, CDR2 SVGAGI. The V and J ends lost 0 bases and 6 bases respectively, with 11 bases between them. DNA for the CDR3: TGTGCCAGCAGTTACTCACCGGGTATGCAGACCCAGTACTTC. This sequence encodes CASSYSPGMQTQYF.

CDR3 region: CASSYSGRVPYGYTF. CDR3 nucleotide sequence: TGTGCCAGCAGTTACTCGGGCAGGGTACCTTATGGCTACACCTTC. V gene TRBV6-5 combines with J gene TRBJ1-2; the D gene is possibly TRBD1 (5 bases). The CDR3 extends over 15 amino acids. V dropped 0 bases and J dropped 5 bases, with 13 bases sitting between them. From germline, CDR1 is MNHEY and CDR2 SVGAGI.

This chain joins TRBV27 and TRBJ2-7; perhaps TRBD1 as D (6 bases). The length of the CDR3 is 14 residues. V was shortened by 2 bases and J by 8 bases, with 16 bases between the two germline ends. Per the germline V gene, CDR1 is MNHEY and CDR2 is SMNVEV (reference sequence). The CDR3 loop is CASSLIAVRDKQYF. The DNA for the CDR3 is TGTGCCAGCAGTTTAATAGCTGTCCGGGACAAGCAGTACTTC.